A single sample is the source of the 31 T cell receptor beta chains below, sequenced in a study of T cell repertoires in cytomegalovirus infection. No antigens are known for them. TCRdb re-called the reads with MiXCR, one entry per CDR3 protein. This sample yields approximately 910,000 distinct CDR3 sequences, of which approximately 33% are seen a single time; about an eighth belongs to the top ten. The sequenced sample was cultured CD8+ T cells from PBMCs, obtained from culture after CMV antigen stimulation. The receptors were gathered from a human donor in good health (CMV status not recorded). Some clones in this sample may be carry-over from other donors' samples.

This sequence joins TRBV2 and TRBJ1-1; 8 bases align to TRBD1. Per the germline V gene, CDR1 is SNHLY and CDR2 is FYNNEI. The CDR3 spans 15 residues. The junction had 11 bases not matched to a gene; V was cut back by 8 bases and J by 3 bases. Here the CDR3 DNA reads TGTGCCAGCGTAAGTCCTCGACAGGGGCACACTGAAGCTTTCTTT. This translates into CASVSPRQGHTEAFF.

Many counts were recorded for this clonotype. The rearrangement joins TRBV27 to TRBJ2-1, with 7 nucleotides matching TRBD1. The CDR3 runs 16 residues. The J segment lost 3 bases and the V segment lost 3 bases, leaving 8 bases of the junction unmatched. Germline V gives CDR1 MNHEY, CDR2 SMNVEV (reference sequence). As DNA, the CDR3 is TGTGCCAGCAGTTTCCTTACAGGGGAGTACTACAATGAGCAGTTCTTC. Translation gives CASSFLTGEYYNEQFF.

This clonotype was seen at least ten times. The chain joins TRBV27 to TRBJ2-2; 12 positions agree with TRBD2. In germline, CDR1 is MNHEY, CDR2 SMNVEV (reference sequence). The CDR3 consists of 17 residues. V shed 2 bases and J 0 bases; nucleotides not matched to a gene: 1. In DNA, the CDR3 is TGTGCCAGCAGTTTAACTAGCGGGGGGCCGAACACCGGGGAGCTGTTTTTT. Protein product: CASSLTSGGPNTGELFF.

Worth noting for this clonotype: In this CDR3 the conserved last residue, phenylalanine or tryptophan, is missing, so a read error is likely. This chain uses TRBV19 with TRBJ1-1; 8 bases match TRBD1. The CDR3 is 15 amino acids. The J segment lost 0 bases and the V segment lost 7 bases, leaving 7 bases of the junction unmatched. Germline CDR1 reads LNHDA; CDR2 reads SQIVND (reference sequence). The CDR3 protein is CASTPWTGMNTEAFV. In DNA form, the CDR3 reads TGTGCCAGTACCCCCTGGACAGGGATGAACACTGAAGCTTTCGTT.

This clonotype was observed a handful of times. The CDR3 bases are TGTGCCATCAAGGGTAGCGGATCTAGCACAGATACGCAGTATTTT. It codes for CAIKGSGSSTDTQYF. The V gene is TRBV10-3, the J gene TRBJ2-3, with D possibly being TRBD2 (6 bases). Per the germline V gene, CDR1 is ENHRY and CDR2 is SYGVKD. Trimming removed 7 bases at V and 0 bases at J, with 14 bases between. This CDR3 is 15 amino acids long.

As to this clonotype: A read error is possible here, since a much larger clone lies one base away. The chain combines TRBV6-5 with TRBJ2-5; 10 bases are a match to TRBD1. There are 14 residues in the CDR3. Germline V gene data show CDR1 as MNHEY and CDR2 as SVGAGI. The CDR3 DNA reads TGTACCAGCACGGACAGGGGGTACCAAGAGACCCAGTACTTC. Amino acid sequence: CTSTDRGYQETQYF.

This clonotype was observed a few times. The genes are TRBV14 and TRBJ2-3; 9 bases line up with TRBD1. Germline values: CDR1 SGHDN, CDR2 FVKESK. Germline trimming cut 0 bases from V and 14 bases from J; bases unmatched to any gene: 6. This CDR3 has 13 residues. DNA for the CDR3: TGTGCCAGCAGCCAAGAATGGGGACAGGGTTGGTATTTT. It encodes CASSQEWGQGWYF.

The chain is built from TRBV7-8 and TRBJ2-3, with D possibly being TRBD1 (6 bases). Trimming pared 2 bases from V and 0 bases from J, leaving 9 bases between. Looked up from germline, CDR1 is SGHVS and CDR2 is FQNEAQ. The CDR3 consists of 15 residues. The CDR3 loop is CASSLIQGSTDTQYF. The DNA of the CDR3 is TGTGCCAGCAGCTTAATACAGGGCAGCACAGATACGCAGTATTTT.

This clonotype was counted a few times. The chain is built from TRBV29-1 and TRBJ2-7; 11 nucleotides line up with TRBD1. With 6 bases clipped from V and 3 bases from J, the junction kept 4 bases outside the gene matches. The CDR3 length is 13 residues. The germline gives CDR1 SQVTM, CDR2 ANQGSEA. The CDR3 spells CSVGTGGLYEQYF. The DNA of the CDR3 is TGCAGCGTAGGGACAGGGGGTCTCTACGAGCAGTACTTC.

This clonotype was seen only a few times. The chain is built from TRBV11-2 and TRBJ2-7; D unresolved. CDR3 size: 15 residues. The germline CDR1 and CDR2 sequences are SGHAT and FQNNGV. V was shortened by 1 base and J by 4 bases, with 14 bases between the two germline ends. For the CDR3, the DNA is TGTGCCAGCAGCTTAGGTCCGCCCTATCAGTACGAGCAGTACTTC. Amino acids: CASSLGPPYQYEQYF.

This clonotype was recorded at least ten times. The V gene is TRBV10-3, the J gene TRBJ1-1; TRBD1 agrees at 7 bases. Germline CDR1 ENHRY, CDR2 SYGVKD. The trim removed 8 bases at V and 0 bases at J, leaving 27 bases unmatched. This CDR3 is built from 21 residues. This CDR3 is CAILDRAPLIGIGGVNTEAFF. The CDR3 DNA reads TGTGCCATCCTCGACAGGGCCCCCTTGATCGGTATAGGCGGTGTGAACACTGAAGCTTTCTTT.

The chain joins TRBV6-1 to TRBJ2-2; possibly TRBD1 or TRBD2 for D (5 bases each). The CDR3 loop spans 14 amino acids. Germline loops: CDR1 MNHNS, CDR2 SASEGT. Trimming left V 1 base short and J 7 bases short, with 10 bases between. CDR3 protein: CASSEGRGRGELFF. CDR3 in DNA: TGTGCCAGCAGTGAAGGACGGGGCCGCGGGGAGCTGTTTTTT.

The rearrangement uses TRBV11-3 and TRBJ2-2; perhaps TRBD1 as D (6 bases). The CDR3 is 16 amino acids. The germline V gene encodes CDR1 SGHNT and CDR2 YENEEA. Between the trimmed V and J ends, which lost 1 base and 6 bases, there was a span of 15 bases. The chain's CDR3 is CASSLVPGENAGELFF. Here the CDR3 DNA reads TGTGCCAGCAGCTTAGTGCCAGGGGAAAATGCCGGGGAGCTGTTTTTT.

This clonotype was seen repeatedly, ten times or more. The chain recombines TRBV7-8 with TRBJ1-1; unclear D gene. The ends were cut back, 2 bases at V and 1 base at J, with 14 bases in the middle. The germline gives CDR1 SGHVS, CDR2 FQNEAQ. The CDR3 has 16 amino acids. The DNA of the CDR3 is TGTGCCAGCAGCTTAAAGGGTAGTCAGAGGAACACTGAAGCTTTCTTT. Translation: CASSLKGSQRNTEAFF.

There are a few counts of this clonotype. The chain carries TRBV2 and TRBJ1-3, with D unresolved. The germline gives CDR1 SNHLY, CDR2 FYNNEI. The CDR3 is 18 amino acids. The V gene lost 7 bases and the J gene lost 0 bases, with 22 bases spanning the gap. CDR3 protein: CASKFRTADPVSGNTIYF. CDR3 nucleotide sequence: TGTGCCAGCAAATTCCGGACCGCCGACCCCGTCTCTGGAAACACCATATATTTT. The complete variable domain, with remaining parts taken from reference TRBV2 and TRBJ1-3, reads EPEVTQTPSHQVTQMGQEVILRCVPISNHLYFYWYRQILGQKVEFLVSFYNNEISEKSEIFDDQFSVERPDGSNFTLKIRSTKLEDSAMYFCASKFRTADPVSGNTIYFGEGSWLTVV.

The V and J genes are TRBV27 and TRBJ2-1; TRBD2 matches 8 bases. Per germline, CDR1 MNHEY and CDR2 SMNVEV (reference sequence). This CDR3 is built from 17 residues. After removal of 8 bases from V and 0 bases from J, the junction contained 12 bases not matched to a gene. The CDR3 here is CASGLGRGGSSYNEQFF. CDR3 nucleotide sequence: TGTGCCAGCGGACTTGGTCGGGGGGGGAGCTCCTACAATGAGCAGTTCTTC.

This clonotype was detected a few times. The genes are TRBV5-8 and TRBJ2-3, with 7 bases identical to TRBD1. The V gene end was trimmed by 3 bases and the J gene end by 2 bases; junction bases not matched to a gene: 6. Germline loops: CDR1 SGHTS, CDR2 YDEGEE. CDR3 length equals 15 residues. The CDR3 protein is CASSSGTVNTDTQYF. In DNA, the CDR3 is TGTGCCAGCAGCTCCGGGACAGTCAACACAGATACGCAGTATTTT.

The gene calls are TRBV27 and TRBJ2-3, with D hard to call. Trimming removed 7 bases at V and 2 bases at J, with 16 bases between. The CDR3 extends over 15 amino acids. Germline V lookup: CDR1 MNHEY, CDR2 SMNVEV (reference sequence). CDR3 nucleotides: TGTGCCAGCATTTCAGGCCCTTCGGTCACAGATACGCAGTATTTT. Translated, it gives CASISGPSVTDTQYF.

This clonotype turned up a few times. This chain uses TRBV29-1 with TRBJ1-1; no definite D call. Between the trimmed V and J ends, which lost 6 bases and 4 bases, there was a span of 15 bases. CDR1 and CDR2 from the germline V gene are SQVTM and ANQGSEA. The CDR3 length is 13 residues. In DNA, the CDR3 is TGCAGCGTCTTCGTTCCCTCGGGCACTGAAGCTTTCTTT. It translates to CSVFVPSGTEAFF. The full variable domain, rest sourced from reference TRBV29-1 and TRBJ1-1, is SAVISQKPSRDICQRGTSLTIQCQVDSQVTMMFWYRQQPGQSLTLIATANQGSEATYESGFVIDKFPISRPNLTFSTLTVSNMSPEDSSIYLCSVFVPSGTEAFFGQGTRLTVV.

This CDR3 is CASSLMASWEQYV. CDR3 sequence (DNA): TGTGCCAGCAGCTTGATGGCGTCCTGGGAGCAGTACGTC. The chain uses TRBV7-8 and TRBJ2-7; the D is unclear. V shed 3 bases and J shed 7 bases, with 13 bases lying between them. The CDR3 is 13 residues long. Germline CDR1 SGHVS, CDR2 FQNEAQ.

The CDR3 sequence: CASSFVGRKLNYGYTF. The CDR3 coding sequence is TGTGCCAGCAGCTTCGTTGGCAGGAAACTTAACTATGGCTACACCTTC. The gene calls are TRBV7-9 and TRBJ1-2; no clear D gene. Trimming took 3 bases from V and 1 from J, leaving 15 bases between them. This CDR3 has 16 residues. Looked up from germline, CDR1 is SEHNR and CDR2 is FQNEAQ (reference sequence).

The chain carries TRBV19 and TRBJ1-1; 11 bases are a match to TRBD1. Germline values: CDR1 LNHDA, CDR2 SQIVND (reference sequence). The CDR3 spans 16 residues. The junction had 8 bases not matched to a gene; V was cut back by 3 bases and J by 5 bases. This CDR3 is CASSIRWTGGKTEAFF. For the CDR3, the DNA is TGTGCCAGTAGTATCCGCTGGACAGGGGGCAAGACTGAAGCTTTCTTT. The complete variable domain, with remaining parts taken from reference TRBV19 and TRBJ1-1, reads DGGITQSPKYLFRKEGQNVTLSCEQNLNHDAMYWYRQDPGQGLRLIYYSQIVNDFQKGDIAEGYSVSREKKESFPLTVTSAQKNPTAFYLCASSIRWTGGKTEAFFGQGTRLTVV.

This clonotype appeared many times. The chain couples TRBV12-3 or TRBV12-4 to TRBJ1-5; TRBD1 matches at 10 bases. V lost 8 bases and J lost 5; bases outside the gene matches: 3. The CDR3 runs 13 residues. The CDR3 DNA reads as TGTGCCAGCGGCGACAGGGGGCATCAGCCCCAGCATTTT. It is translated as CASGDRGHQPQHF.

This clonotype was observed a few times. The rearrangement uses TRBV6-5 and TRBJ1-5, with D possibly matching TRBD1 (6 bases). V was cut by 0 bases and J by 1 base, with 25 bases left in between. CDR3 length: 21 residues. Per the germline V gene, CDR1 is MNHEY and CDR2 is SVGAGI. The CDR3 loop reads CASSYSNLGGPGGRSNQPQHF. The CDR3 bases are TGTGCCAGCAGTTACTCGAATTTGGGGGGCCCTGGTGGAAGGAGCAATCAGCCCCAGCATTTT.

This chain uses TRBV27 with TRBJ2-5; no definite D call. The CDR3 contains 13 residues. V was pared by 1 base and J by 4 bases, with 7 bases between. The germline CDR1 and CDR2 sequences are MNHEY and SMNVEV (reference sequence). The chain's CDR3 is CASSLFTGETQYF. In DNA, the CDR3 is TGTGCCAGCAGTTTATTTACCGGAGAGACCCAGTACTTC.

J is TRBJ2-2 and V is TRBV6-5; D might be TRBD1 (5 bases). The CDR3 contains 15 residues. V dropped 4 bases and J dropped 6 bases, with 15 bases sitting between them. Germline CDR1 reads MNHEY; CDR2 reads SVGAGI. The CDR3: CASSSIDQGPGELFF. CDR3 sequence (DNA): TGTGCCAGCAGTTCGATTGATCAGGGCCCCGGGGAGCTGTTTTTT.

As regards this clonotype: A read error may produce the germline difference seen at one junction end. The chain is built from TRBV5-5 and TRBJ2-3; 9 nucleotides align to TRBD2. CDR3 length equals 18 residues. The V gene's germline CDR1 is SGHKS and CDR2 YYEKEE (reference sequence). The CDR3 region is CVSSLKGSSGAPTDTQYF. For the CDR3, the DNA is TGTGTCAGCAGCTTGAAGGGGTCTAGCGGGGCACCCACAGATACGCAGTATTTT.

The V and J genes are TRBV4-1 and TRBJ2-7, with D unclear. Germline values: CDR1 MGHRA, CDR2 YSYEKL. The CDR3 is made up of 13 amino acids. Trimming took off 0 bases at V and 4 bases at J, with 7 bases between the two ends. The CDR3: CASSQDGRYEQYF. The CDR3, as DNA: TGCGCCAGCAGCCAAGACGGCAGATACGAGCAGTACTTC.

V and J are TRBV12-3 or TRBV12-4 and TRBJ2-2; D is undetermined. The CDR3 totals 17 residues. Trimming removed 3 bases at V and 1 base at J, with 15 bases between. CDR3 sequence (DNA): TGTGCCAGCAGTTTTATTATGGTGGGTCAGAACACCGGGGAGCTGTTTTTT. As protein: CASSFIMVGQNTGELFF.

For the CDR3, the DNA is TGTGCCAGCAGCGAAAGACAGGGCCTTAACTATGGCTACACCTTC. Residues: CASSERQGLNYGYTF. V and J are TRBV5-4 and TRBJ1-2, with 7 bases aligning to TRBD1. Germline CDR1 and CDR2: SGHNT and YYREEE (reference sequence). Germline trimming cut 4 bases from V and 1 base from J; bases unmatched to any gene: 7. CDR3 length: 15 amino acids.

The chain is built from TRBV10-3 and TRBJ2-7; perhaps TRBD2 as D (6 bases). V lost 7 bases to trimming and J lost 0 bases, with 10 bases between them. CDR3 length: 13 residues. Germline CDR1 and CDR2: ENHRY and SYGVKD. Here the CDR3 reads CAITGTASYEQYF. The CDR3 bases are TGTGCCATCACAGGGACTGCCTCCTACGAGCAGTACTTC.